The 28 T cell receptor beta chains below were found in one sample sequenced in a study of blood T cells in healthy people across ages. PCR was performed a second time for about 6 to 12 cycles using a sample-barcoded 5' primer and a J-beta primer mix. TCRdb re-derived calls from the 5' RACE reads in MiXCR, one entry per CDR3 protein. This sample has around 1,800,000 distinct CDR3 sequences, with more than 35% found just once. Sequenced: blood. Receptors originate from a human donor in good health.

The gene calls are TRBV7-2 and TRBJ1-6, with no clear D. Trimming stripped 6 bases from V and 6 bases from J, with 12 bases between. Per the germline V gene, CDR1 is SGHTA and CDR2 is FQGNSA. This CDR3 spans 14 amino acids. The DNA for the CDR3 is TGTGCCAGCAGATCCGCCGGCCTTAATTCACCCCTCCACTTT. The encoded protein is CASRSAGLNSPLHF.

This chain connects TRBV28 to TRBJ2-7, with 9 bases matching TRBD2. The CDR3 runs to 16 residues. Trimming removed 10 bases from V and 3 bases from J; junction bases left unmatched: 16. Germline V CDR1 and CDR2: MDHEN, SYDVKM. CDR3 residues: CATIDIRASGDYEQYF. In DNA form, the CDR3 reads TGTGCCACCATTGACATCAGGGCTAGCGGGGACTACGAGCAGTACTTC. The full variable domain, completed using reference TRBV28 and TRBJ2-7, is DVKVTQSSRYLVKRTGEKVFLECVQDMDHENMFWYRQDPGLGLRLIYFSYDVKMKEKGDIPEGYSVSREKKERFSLILESASTNQTSMYLCATIDIRASGDYEQYFGPGTRLTVT.

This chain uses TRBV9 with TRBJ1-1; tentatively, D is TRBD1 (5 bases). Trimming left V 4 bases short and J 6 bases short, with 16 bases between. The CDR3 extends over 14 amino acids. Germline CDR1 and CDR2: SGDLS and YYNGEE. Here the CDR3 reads CASSPRVLGAEAFF. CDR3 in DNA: TGTGCCAGCAGCCCCAGGGTTTTGGGCGCTGAAGCTTTCTTT. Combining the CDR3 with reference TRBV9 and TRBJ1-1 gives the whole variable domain DSGVTQTPKHLITATGQRVTLRCSPRSGDLSVYWYQQSLDQGLQFLIQYYNGEERAKGNILERFSAQQFPDLHSELNLSSLELGDSALYFCASSPRVLGAEAFFGQGTRLTVV.

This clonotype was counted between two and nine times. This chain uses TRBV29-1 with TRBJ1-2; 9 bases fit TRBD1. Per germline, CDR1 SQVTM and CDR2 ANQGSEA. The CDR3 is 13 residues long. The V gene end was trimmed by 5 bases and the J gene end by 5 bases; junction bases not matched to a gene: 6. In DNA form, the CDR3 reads TGCAGCGTTTCTCCCGGGACAGGGTATGGCTACACCTTC. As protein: CSVSPGTGYGYTF.

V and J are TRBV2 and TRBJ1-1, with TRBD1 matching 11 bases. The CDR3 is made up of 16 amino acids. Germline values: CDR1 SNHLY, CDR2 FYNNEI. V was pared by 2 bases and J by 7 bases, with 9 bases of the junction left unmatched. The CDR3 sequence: CASSERTGGVKGEAFF. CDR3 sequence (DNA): TGTGCCAGCAGTGAACGGACAGGGGGCGTCAAGGGTGAAGCTTTCTTT. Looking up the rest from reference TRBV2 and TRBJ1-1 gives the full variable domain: EPEVTQTPSHQVTQMGQEVILRCVPISNHLYFYWYRQILGQKVEFLVSFYNNEISEKSEIFDDQFSVERPDGSNFTLKIRSTKLEDSAMYFCASSERTGGVKGEAFFGQGTRLTVV.

The CDR3: CATSDRTLVDYNEQFF. CDR3 nucleotide sequence: TGTGCCACCAGTGATCGGACCCTCGTCGATTACAATGAGCAGTTCTTC. The chain recombines TRBV24-1 with TRBJ2-1, with unresolved D. V was cut by 3 bases and J by 4 bases, with 15 bases left in between. The CDR3 totals 16 residues. Germline V gene lookup returns CDR1 KGHDR and CDR2 SFDVKD.

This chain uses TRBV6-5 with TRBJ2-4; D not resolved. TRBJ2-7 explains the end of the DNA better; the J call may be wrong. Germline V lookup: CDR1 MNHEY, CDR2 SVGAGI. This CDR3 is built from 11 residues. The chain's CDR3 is CASKSGYEQYF. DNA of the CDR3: TGTGCCAGCAAATCCGGCTACGAGCAGTACTTC.

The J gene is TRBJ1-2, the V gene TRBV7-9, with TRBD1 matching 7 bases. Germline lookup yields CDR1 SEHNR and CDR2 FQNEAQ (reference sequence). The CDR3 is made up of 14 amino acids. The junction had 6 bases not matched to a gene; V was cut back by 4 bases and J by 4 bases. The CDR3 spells CASSSGTAFYGYTF. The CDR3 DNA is TGTGCCAGCAGCTCAGGGACAGCGTTCTATGGCTACACCTTC.

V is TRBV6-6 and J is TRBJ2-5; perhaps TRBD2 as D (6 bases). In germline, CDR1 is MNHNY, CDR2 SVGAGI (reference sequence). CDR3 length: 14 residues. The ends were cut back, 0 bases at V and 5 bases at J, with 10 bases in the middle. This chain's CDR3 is CASSYSPGVETQYF. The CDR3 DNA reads TGTGCCAGCAGTTACTCTCCGGGGGTGGAGACCCAGTACTTC.

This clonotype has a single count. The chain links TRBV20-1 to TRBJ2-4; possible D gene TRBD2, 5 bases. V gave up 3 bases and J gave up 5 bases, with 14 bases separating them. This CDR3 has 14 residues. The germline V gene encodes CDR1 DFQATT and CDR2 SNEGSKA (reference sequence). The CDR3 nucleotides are TGCAGTGCTAGGCGGAGGACGAGGCAAAACATTCAGTACTTC. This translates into CSARRRTRQNIQYF.

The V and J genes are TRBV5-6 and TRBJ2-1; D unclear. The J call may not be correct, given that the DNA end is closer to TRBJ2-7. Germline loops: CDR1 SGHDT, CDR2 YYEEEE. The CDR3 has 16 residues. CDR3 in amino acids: CASSPAMSLMSYEQYF. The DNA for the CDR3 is TGTGCCAGCAGCCCGGCGATGAGCCTCATGTCCTACGAGCAGTACTTC.

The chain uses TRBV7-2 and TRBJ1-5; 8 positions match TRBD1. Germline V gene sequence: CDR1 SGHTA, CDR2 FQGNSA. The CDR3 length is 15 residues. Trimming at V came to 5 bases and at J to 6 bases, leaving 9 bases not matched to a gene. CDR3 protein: CASSPGTGKSQPQHF. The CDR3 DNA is TGTGCCAGCAGCCCTGGGACAGGAAAAAGTCAGCCCCAGCATTTT.

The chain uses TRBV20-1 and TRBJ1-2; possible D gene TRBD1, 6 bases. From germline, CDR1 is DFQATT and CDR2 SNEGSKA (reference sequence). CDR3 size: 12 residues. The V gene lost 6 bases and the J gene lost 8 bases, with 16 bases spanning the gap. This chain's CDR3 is CSARPGALGYTF. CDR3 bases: TGCAGTGCCCGCCCGGGGGCTTTAGGCTACACCTTC.

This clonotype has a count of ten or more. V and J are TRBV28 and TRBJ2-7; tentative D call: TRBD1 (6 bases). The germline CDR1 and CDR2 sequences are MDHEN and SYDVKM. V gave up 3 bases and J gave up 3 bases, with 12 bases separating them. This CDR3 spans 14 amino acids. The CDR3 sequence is CASSFLARGYEQYF. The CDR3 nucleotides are TGTGCCAGCAGTTTTTTAGCCAGGGGCTACGAGCAGTACTTC.

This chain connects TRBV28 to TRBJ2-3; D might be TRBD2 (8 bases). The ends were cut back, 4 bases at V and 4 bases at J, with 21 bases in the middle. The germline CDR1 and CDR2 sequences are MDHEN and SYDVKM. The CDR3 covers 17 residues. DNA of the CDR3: TGTGCCAGCAGTTCAAACAGGGGCGCGACTAGCGCAGATACGCAGTATTTT. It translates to CASSSNRGATSADTQYF. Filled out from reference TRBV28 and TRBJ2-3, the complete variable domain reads DVKVTQSSRYLVKRTGEKVFLECVQDMDHENMFWYRQDPGLGLRLIYFSYDVKMKEKGDIPEGYSVSREKKERFSLILESASTNQTSMYLCASSSNRGATSADTQYFGPGTRLTVL.

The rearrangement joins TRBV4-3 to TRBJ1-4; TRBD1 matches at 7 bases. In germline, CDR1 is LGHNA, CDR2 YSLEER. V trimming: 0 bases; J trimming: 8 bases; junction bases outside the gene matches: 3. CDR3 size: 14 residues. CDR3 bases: TGCGCCAGCAGCCAAGACAGGGGGTACGAAAAACTGTTTTTT. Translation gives CASSQDRGYEKLFF.

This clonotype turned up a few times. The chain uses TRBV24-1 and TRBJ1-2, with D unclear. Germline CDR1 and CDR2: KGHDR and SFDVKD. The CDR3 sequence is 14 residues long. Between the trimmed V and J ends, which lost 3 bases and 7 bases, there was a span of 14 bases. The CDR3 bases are TGTGCCACCAGTGATCTGGATCGGGTAGGTGGCTACACCTTC. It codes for CATSDLDRVGGYTF.

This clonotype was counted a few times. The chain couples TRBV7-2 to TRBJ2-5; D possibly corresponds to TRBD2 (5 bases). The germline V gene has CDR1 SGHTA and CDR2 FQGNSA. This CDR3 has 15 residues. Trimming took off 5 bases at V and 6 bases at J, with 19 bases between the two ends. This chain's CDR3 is CASSDNAGVVKTQYF. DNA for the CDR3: TGTGCCAGCAGCGACAACGCCGGGGTAGTAAAGACCCAGTACTTC.

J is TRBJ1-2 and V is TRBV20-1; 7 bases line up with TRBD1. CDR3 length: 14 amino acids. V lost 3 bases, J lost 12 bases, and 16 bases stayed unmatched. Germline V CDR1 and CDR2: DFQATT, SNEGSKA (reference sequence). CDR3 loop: CSARDPQTGAADTF. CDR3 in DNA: TGCAGTGCTAGGGACCCGCAAACAGGGGCCGCTGACACCTTC.

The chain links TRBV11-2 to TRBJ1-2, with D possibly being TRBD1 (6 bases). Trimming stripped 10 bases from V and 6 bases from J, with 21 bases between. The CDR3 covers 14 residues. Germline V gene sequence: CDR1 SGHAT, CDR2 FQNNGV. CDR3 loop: CATSGRGGFDGYTF. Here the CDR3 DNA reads TGTGCCACCTCCGGAAGGGGGGGCTTTGATGGCTACACCTTC.

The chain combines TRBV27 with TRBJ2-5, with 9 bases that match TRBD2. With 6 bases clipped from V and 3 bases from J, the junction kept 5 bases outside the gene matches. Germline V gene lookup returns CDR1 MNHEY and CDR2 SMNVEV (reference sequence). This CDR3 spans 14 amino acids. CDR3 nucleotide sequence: TGTGCCAGCAGACCCGCGGGGGGGAAAGAGACCCAGTACTTC. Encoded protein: CASRPAGGKETQYF.

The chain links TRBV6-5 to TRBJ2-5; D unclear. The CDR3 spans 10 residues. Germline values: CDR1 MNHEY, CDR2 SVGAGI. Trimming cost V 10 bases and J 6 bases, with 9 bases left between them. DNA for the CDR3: TGTGCCACCCAACTAAAGACCCAGTACTTC. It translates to CATQLKTQYF.

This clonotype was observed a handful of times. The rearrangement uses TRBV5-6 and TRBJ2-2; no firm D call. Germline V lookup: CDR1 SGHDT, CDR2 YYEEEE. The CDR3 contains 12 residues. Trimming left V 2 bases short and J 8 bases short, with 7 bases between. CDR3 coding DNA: TGTGCCAGCAGCTTATTAATAGGGGAGCTGTTTTTT. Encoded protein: CASSLLIGELFF.

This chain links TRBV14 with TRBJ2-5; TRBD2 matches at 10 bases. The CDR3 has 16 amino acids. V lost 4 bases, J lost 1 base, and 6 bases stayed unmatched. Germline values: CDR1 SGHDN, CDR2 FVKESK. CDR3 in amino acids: CASSPPSGGPQETQYF. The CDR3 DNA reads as TGTGCCAGCAGCCCCCCTAGCGGGGGACCCCAAGAGACCCAGTACTTC.

DNA of the CDR3: TGCAGTGCTACCGCAAGGGGCGGGGTTACAGATACGCAGTATTTT. Translating it yields CSATARGGVTDTQYF. The chain is built from TRBV20-1 and TRBJ2-3, with D maybe TRBD2 (6 bases). Germline assignment: CDR1 DFQATT and CDR2 SNEGSKA (reference sequence). Trimming cost V 4 bases and J 3 bases, with 17 bases left between them. This CDR3 spans 15 amino acids.

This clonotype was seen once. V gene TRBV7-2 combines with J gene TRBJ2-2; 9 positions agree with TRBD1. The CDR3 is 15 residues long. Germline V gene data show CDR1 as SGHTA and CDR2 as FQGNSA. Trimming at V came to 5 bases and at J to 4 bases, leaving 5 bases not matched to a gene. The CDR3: CASSPQTGGTGELFF. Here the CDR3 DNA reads TGTGCCAGCAGCCCACAGACAGGGGGCACCGGGGAGCTGTTTTTT. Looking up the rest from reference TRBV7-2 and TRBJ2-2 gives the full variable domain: GAGVSQSPSNKVTEKGKDVELRCDPISGHTALYWYRQSLGQGLEFLIYFQGNSAPDKSGLPSDRFSAERTGGSVSTLTIQRTQQEDSAVYLCASSPQTGGTGELFFGEGSRLTVL.

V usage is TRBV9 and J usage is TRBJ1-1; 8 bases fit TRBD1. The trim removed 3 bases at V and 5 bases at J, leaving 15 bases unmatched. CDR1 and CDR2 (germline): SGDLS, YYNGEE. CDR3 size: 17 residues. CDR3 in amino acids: CASSAGQDRVAGTEAFF. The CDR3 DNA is TGTGCCAGCAGCGCAGGACAGGACAGGGTAGCAGGGACTGAAGCTTTCTTT.

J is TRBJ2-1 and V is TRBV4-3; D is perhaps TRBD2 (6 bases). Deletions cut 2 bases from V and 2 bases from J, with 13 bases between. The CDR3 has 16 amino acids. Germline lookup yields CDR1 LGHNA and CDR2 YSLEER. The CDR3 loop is CASSQSGGLTYNEQFF. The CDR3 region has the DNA TGCGCCAGCAGCCAATCGGGCGGACTAACCTACAATGAGCAGTTCTTC.